Described below is a single T cell receptor (beta chain) sequence and its context. These data are taken from a study of shared clonotypes between healthy human individuals. Sequenced by immunoSEQ multiplex PCR; TCRdb stores in-frame clones only, minus some. The sample yields 2 million to 2.5 million clones, about 92% seen once. The sequenced sample was naive CD4+ T cells from PBMCs. Subset noted: CD45RA+ positively selected. The clonotype comes from a man younger than 30 in good health. Some clones in this sample may be carry-over from other donors' samples.

This chain's CDR3 is CASGTGFGVSTEAFF. The DNA for the CDR3 is TGCGCCAGCGGGACGGGTTTCGGGGTGAGCACTGAAGCTTTCTTT. The chain recombines TRBV5-1 with TRBJ1-1, with a possible D match to TRBD1 (5 bases). Germline values: CDR1 SGHRS, CDR2 YFSETQ. V shed 7 bases and J shed 4 bases, with 20 bases lying between them. There are 15 residues in the CDR3. Combining the CDR3 with reference TRBV5-1 and TRBJ1-1 gives the whole variable domain KAGVTQTPRYLIKTRGQQVTLSCSPISGHRSVSWYQQTPGQGLQFLFEYFSETQRNKGNFPGRFSGRQFSNSRSEMNVSTLELGDSALYLCASGTGFGVSTEAFFGQGTRLTVV.